The 16 T cell receptor beta chains reported below all come from one sample, sequenced in a study of healthy donors' naive CD4 and CD8 T cells. Each TCR library used approximately 500 ng of total RNA and a linear amplification protocol. From the reads, TCRdb called clonotypes with MiXCR, one entry per CDR3 protein. The data contain around 200,000 distinct CDR3 sequences, nearly 75% of them singletons. The sequencing input was naive CD4+ and CD8+ T cells sorted from blood, pooled from several donors. The source of these receptors is a pool of human donors in good health; the sample pools cells from several healthy donors.

This clonotype was recorded only once. The rearrangement links TRBV27 to TRBJ2-7; TRBD2 agrees at 9 bases. The CDR3 has 17 residues. V lost 2 bases to trimming and J lost 2 bases; unmatched junction nucleotides: 10. From germline, CDR1 is MNHEY and CDR2 SMNVEV (reference sequence). CDR3 sequence (DNA): TGTGCCAGCAGTTTAGCGGGAGGGCCCCCCTTGCCCTACGAGCAGTACTTC. As protein: CASSLAGGPPLPYEQYF.

This chain connects TRBV6-5 to TRBJ1-2, with TRBD1 matching 8 bases. The germline V gene encodes CDR1 MNHEY and CDR2 SVGAGI. The V segment lost 7 bases and the J segment 4 bases; nucleotides outside the gene matches: 5. CDR3 size: 13 residues. CDR3 sequence reads: CASTIGTGYGYTF. CDR3 coding DNA: TGTGCCAGCACCATCGGGACAGGCTATGGCTACACCTTC.

The chain uses TRBV7-9 and TRBJ2-7; no firm D call. Germline lookup yields CDR1 SEHNR and CDR2 FQNEAQ (reference sequence). The CDR3 length is 12 residues. Trimming pared 3 bases from V and 7 bases from J, leaving 10 bases between. In nucleotides, the CDR3 is TGTGCCAGCAGCTTTCAAGATGTGGAGCAGTACTTC. Its protein is CASSFQDVEQYF.

The chain uses TRBV29-1 and TRBJ2-5; 7 bases match TRBD1. The V gene end was trimmed by 6 bases and the J gene end by 1 base; junction bases not matched to a gene: 14. Germline CDR1 SQVTM, CDR2 ANQGSEA. CDR3 length: 16 amino acids. CDR3 nucleotides: TGCAGCGTAGCGTCCCTCCGGACAGGAGGCCAAGAGACCCAGTACTTC. Translated: CSVASLRTGGQETQYF.

This clonotype was found many times. The chain joins TRBV29-1 to TRBJ1-1, with D uncertain. Looked up from germline, CDR1 is SQVTM and CDR2 is ANQGSEA. The germline V and J ends were trimmed by 4 bases and 3 bases, with 12 bases remaining between them. The CDR3 is 13 amino acids. The CDR3 nucleotides read TGCAGCGTTGGGTCCCTTTCATACACTGAAGCTTTCTTT. As protein: CSVGSLSYTEAFF. The full variable domain, in which reference TRBV29-1 and TRBJ1-1 provide the parts outside the CDR3, is SAVISQKPSRDICQRGTSLTIQCQVDSQVTMMFWYRQQPGQSLTLIATANQGSEATYESGFVIDKFPISRPNLTFSTLTVSNMSPEDSSIYLCSVGSLSYTEAFFGQGTRLTVV.

The V and J genes are TRBV5-1 and TRBJ1-2; a weak D match, TRBD1 (6 bases). Germline V gene lookup returns CDR1 SGHRS and CDR2 YFSETQ. The CDR3 consists of 16 residues. V was pared by 0 bases and J by 1 base, with 13 bases between. Here the CDR3 reads CASSLDRDHYNYGYTF. CDR3 coding DNA: TGCGCCAGCAGCTTGGACAGGGATCACTATAACTATGGCTACACCTTC. The whole variable domain, remainder taken from reference TRBV5-1 and TRBJ1-2, is KAGVTQTPRYLIKTRGQQVTLSCSPISGHRSVSWYQQTPGQGLQFLFEYFSETQRNKGNFPGRFSGRQFSNSRSEMNVSTLELGDSALYLCASSLDRDHYNYGYTFGSGTRLTVV.

This rearrangement joins TRBV27 to TRBJ2-7; perhaps TRBD2 as D (6 bases). Germline lookup yields CDR1 MNHEY and CDR2 SMNVEV (reference sequence). This CDR3 region has 15 residues. Trimming took off 0 bases at V and 9 bases at J, with 18 bases between the two ends. CDR3 DNA sequence: TGTGCCAGCAGTTTATCTCCCCAGGGAGGTACCGTGCAGTACTTC. As protein: CASSLSPQGGTVQYF.

The chain links TRBV6-2 or TRBV6-3 to TRBJ1-2; D is uncertain. Germline CDR1 reads MNHEY; CDR2 reads SVGEGT. The CDR3 loop spans 14 amino acids. The germline V and J ends were trimmed by 6 bases and 8 bases, with 19 bases remaining between them. Here the CDR3 reads CASRSARLIIGYTF. CDR3 DNA: TGTGCCAGCAGGTCTGCAAGACTCATTATAGGCTACACCTTC.

The J gene is TRBJ1-1, the V gene TRBV29-1; TRBD1 matches at 7 bases. The J segment lost 7 bases and the V segment lost 6 bases, leaving 11 bases of the junction unmatched. Per the germline V gene, CDR1 is SQVTM and CDR2 is ANQGSEA. The CDR3 has 13 residues. CDR3 DNA: TGCAGCGTGTCCCGGGAAGGGGGCATTGAAGCTTTCTTT. Residues: CSVSREGGIEAFF.

The chain is built from TRBV5-6 and TRBJ2-7; 7 bases align to TRBD2. Germline-derived CDR1 and CDR2 are SGHDT and YYEEEE. Losses at the gene ends were 2 bases for V and 5 bases for J; bases not matched to a gene: 13. The CDR3 extends over 16 amino acids. The CDR3 DNA is TGTGCCAGCAGCTTAGTCTCCGGGACTACAAGGGACGAGCAGTACTTC. Translated, it gives CASSLVSGTTRDEQYF.

This clonotype was counted a few times. V gene TRBV29-1 combines with J gene TRBJ1-1; D may be TRBD1 (5 bases). With 6 bases removed from V and 4 bases from J, the gap between germline ends came to 18 bases. This CDR3 is 14 amino acids long. Germline V CDR1 and CDR2: SQVTM, ANQGSEA. The CDR3 sequence is CSVTFMGLGTEAFF. In DNA form, the CDR3 reads TGCAGCGTCACCTTCATGGGACTGGGCACTGAAGCTTTCTTT. Based on the CDR3 plus reference TRBV29-1 and TRBJ1-1, the full variable domain is SAVISQKPSRDICQRGTSLTIQCQVDSQVTMMFWYRQQPGQSLTLIATANQGSEATYESGFVIDKFPISRPNLTFSTLTVSNMSPEDSSIYLCSVTFMGLGTEAFFGQGTRLTVV.

The genes are TRBV30 and TRBJ2-6; D ambiguous. CDR3 length: 17 residues. Germline CDR1 and CDR2: GTSNPN and SVGIG (reference sequence). The ends were cut back, 0 bases at V and 2 bases at J, with 14 bases in the middle. The CDR3 DNA sequence: TGTGCCTGGAGTGTACGAAGGGCCGCCCCTGGGGCCAACGTCCTGACTTTC. It yields the protein CAWSVRRAAPGANVLTF.

This clonotype was seen a handful of times. This chain connects TRBV5-5 to TRBJ1-5; 10 nucleotides match TRBD1. The CDR3 loop spans 15 amino acids. The ends lost 2 bases at V and 7 bases at J; junction bases unmatched: 6. CDR1 is SGHKS, CDR2 YYEKEE, per germline (reference sequence). The CDR3 is CASSFRDRGNQPQHF. The DNA for the CDR3 is TGTGCCAGCAGCTTCCGGGACAGGGGAAACCAGCCCCAGCATTTT.

This rearrangement joins TRBV20-1 to TRBJ2-5, with D possibly matching TRBD1 (5 bases). The CDR3 has 13 amino acids. The ends were cut back, 0 bases at V and 7 bases at J, with 12 bases in the middle. The germline gives CDR1 DFQATT, CDR2 SNEGSKA (reference sequence). The CDR3 loop is CSARDRGWGTQYF. For the CDR3, the DNA is TGCAGTGCTAGAGATAGGGGTTGGGGGACCCAGTACTTC.

This clonotype has a single count. CDR3 bases: TGTGCCAGCAGCTTATCAGCGGGAGGGCCTATAGATACGCAGTATTTT. Translation: CASSLSAGGPIDTQYF. V usage is TRBV5-5 and J usage is TRBJ2-3; 10 nucleotides agree with TRBD2. Trimming at V came to 2 bases and at J to 5 bases, leaving 8 bases not matched to a gene. The CDR3 spans 16 residues. CDR1 is SGHKS, CDR2 YYEKEE, per germline (reference sequence). The full variable domain, with the rest looked up from reference TRBV5-5 and TRBJ2-3, is DAGVTQSPTHLIKTRGQQVTLRCSPISGHKSVSWYQQVLGQGPQFIFQYYEKEERGRGNFPDRFSARQFPNYSSELNVNALLLGDSALYLCASSLSAGGPIDTQYFGPGTRLTVL.

The chain carries TRBV12-3 or TRBV12-4 and TRBJ1-6; D call uncertain. The CDR3 is 12 residues long. V shed 6 bases and J shed 9 bases, with 9 bases lying between them. The CDR3 here is CASRSGGSPLHF. CDR3 nucleotides: TGTGCCAGCAGGAGTGGAGGTTCACCCCTCCACTTT.